These 26 T cell receptor beta chains were sequenced from one sample in a study of blood T cell repertoires in COVID-19. Repertoires were generated with immunoSEQ multiplex PCR, while TCRdb's copy carries only in-frame clones and drops some. This table has about 240,000 clones, just under 85% appearing once. Source material: peripheral blood. Receptor source: a woman older than 75 with acute or convalescent COVID-19.

The chain carries TRBV15 and TRBJ2-2; TRBD1 might be the D (6 bases). Germline V gives CDR1 LNHNV, CDR2 YYDKDF (reference sequence). CDR3 length equals 17 residues. Trimming pared 0 bases from V and 1 base from J, leaving 12 bases between. CDR3 in DNA: TGTGCCACCAGCAGAGATCCAGGGGTACAGAACACCGGGGAGCTGTTTTTT. This sequence encodes CATSRDPGVQNTGELFF.

The gene calls are TRBV4-1 and TRBJ1-2, with 8 bases matching TRBD1. The CDR3 has 15 residues. CDR1 and CDR2 (germline): MGHRA, YSYEKL. V lost 4 bases, J lost 2 bases, and 6 bases stayed unmatched. CDR3 region: CASSRGTGTNYGYTF. In DNA form, the CDR3 reads TGCGCCAGCAGCCGGGGGACAGGAACAAACTATGGCTACACCTTC.

The chain recombines TRBV11-3 with TRBJ1-4; D perhaps matches TRBD1 (5 bases). Germline CDR1 and CDR2: SGHNT and YENEEA. The CDR3 contains 14 residues. V was clipped by 7 bases and J by 5 bases, with 14 bases between them. The CDR3 is CASINIRGNEKLFF. The CDR3 coding sequence is TGTGCCAGCATAAATATAAGGGGAAATGAAAAACTGTTTTTT.

CDR3 coding DNA: TGTGCCAGCAGCCAAGCTGGGGACTCCGGCGAGGTGTTTTTT. Translating it yields CASSQAGDSGEVFF. The rearrangement uses TRBV3-1 (or the pseudogene TRBV3-2) and TRBJ1-4, with D possibly TRBD1 on 5 matching bases. V lost 1 base to trimming and J lost 15 bases, with 18 bases between them. The germline V gene has CDR1 LGHDT and CDR2 YNNKEL (reference sequence). The CDR3 consists of 14 residues.

The genes are TRBV5-1 and TRBJ1-2; 9 nucleotides match TRBD1. The germline CDR1 and CDR2 sequences are SGHRS and YFSETQ. The V segment lost 1 base and the J segment 8 bases; nucleotides outside the gene matches: 9. This CDR3 region has 15 residues. This CDR3 is CASSLSEGQGKGYTF. Written as DNA, the CDR3 is TGCGCCAGCAGCTTGTCCGAGGGACAGGGCAAGGGCTACACCTTC.

This rearrangement joins TRBV3-1 (or the pseudogene TRBV3-2) to TRBJ1-2, with D perhaps matching TRBD1 (6 bases). V lost 1 base and J 4 bases, leaving 13 bases between the germline ends. Germline CDR1 LGHDT, CDR2 YNNKEL (reference sequence). The CDR3 extends over 15 amino acids. The CDR3: CASSQGGPAGYGYTF. CDR3 nucleotides: TGTGCCAGCAGCCAAGGGGGGCCAGCAGGCTATGGCTACACCTTC.

The chain couples TRBV6-1 to TRBJ2-1; possibly TRBD2 for D (7 bases). Germline CDR1 and CDR2: MNHNS and SASEGT. The CDR3 is 16 amino acids. V was shortened by 4 bases and J by 7 bases, with 20 bases between the two germline ends. The CDR3 here is CASSGNRKGGGNEQFF. The CDR3 bases are TGTGCCAGCAGTGGGAACAGGAAAGGGGGGGGAAATGAGCAGTTCTTC.

V is TRBV27 and J is TRBJ1-4, with 7 bases that match TRBD1. Germline CDR1 is MNHEY and CDR2 is SMNVEV (reference sequence). CDR3 size: 13 residues. Trimming removed 5 bases from V and 6 bases from J; junction bases left unmatched: 3. The CDR3 bases are TGTGCCAGCAGTGACAGGGCGGATGAAAAACTGTTTTTT. Residues: CASSDRADEKLFF.

Only one count was recorded for this clone. The chain uses TRBV7-9 and TRBJ1-4; TRBD1 agrees at 10 bases. The trim removed 4 bases at V and 8 bases at J, leaving 7 bases unmatched. The germline CDR1 and CDR2 sequences are SEHNR and FQNEAQ (reference sequence). The CDR3 spans 15 residues. The CDR3 DNA reads as TGTGCCAGCAGCTCCGTGACAGGGGGCTGGGAAAAACTGTTTTTT. This encodes CASSSVTGGWEKLFF.

The rearrangement joins TRBV11-3 to TRBJ2-2, with 8 bases that match TRBD2. V shed 5 bases, J shed 7 bases, and the junction held 3 bases outside the gene matches. The CDR3 runs 13 residues. Per the germline V gene, CDR1 is SGHNT and CDR2 is YENEEA. In DNA form, the CDR3 reads TGTGCCAGCAGCCCCGGGACTAGCGGGGAGCTGTTTTTT. Protein: CASSPGTSGELFF.

V usage is TRBV5-1 and J usage is TRBJ2-7, with 8 bases identical to TRBD2. Germline loops: CDR1 SGHRS, CDR2 YFSETQ. The CDR3 contains 16 residues. V lost 4 bases to trimming and J lost 0 bases; unmatched junction nucleotides: 9. The CDR3 sequence is CASSPAARGDSYEQYF. The CDR3 coding sequence is TGCGCCAGCAGCCCGGCGGCGCGGGGGGACTCCTACGAGCAGTACTTC. The whole variable domain, remainder taken from reference TRBV5-1 and TRBJ2-7, is KAGVTQTPRYLIKTRGQQVTLSCSPISGHRSVSWYQQTPGQGLQFLFEYFSETQRNKGNFPGRFSGRQFSNSRSEMNVSTLELGDSALYLCASSPAARGDSYEQYFGPGTRLTVT.

Here the CDR3 reads CASSPLTGGSSPLHF. The CDR3 DNA sequence: TGTGCCAGCAGCCCGTTAACAGGGGGCAGCTCACCCCTCCACTTT. This chain joins TRBV9 and TRBJ1-6; TRBD1 agrees at 9 bases. The junction had 9 bases not matched to a gene; V was cut back by 4 bases and J by 10 bases. The CDR3 is 15 amino acids. Germline V lookup: CDR1 SGDLS, CDR2 YYNGEE.

With respect to this clone: Distinct nucleotide sequences in the sample also encode this CDR3. The J gene is TRBJ2-3, the V gene TRBV5-1, with a weak D call TRBD1 (6 bases). V was cut by 4 bases and J by 3 bases, with 12 bases left in between. The germline V gene encodes CDR1 SGHRS and CDR2 YFSETQ. The CDR3 spans 14 residues. The CDR3 protein is CASSGGDSTDTQYF. The CDR3 DNA reads TGCGCCAGCAGCGGGGGCGACTCAACAGATACGCAGTATTTT.

This clone has just one count. The chain couples TRBV9 to TRBJ2-3, with D tentatively TRBD1 (6 bases). The length of the CDR3 is 16 residues. V was pared by 0 bases and J by 3 bases, with 14 bases between. The germline V gene has CDR1 SGDLS and CDR2 YYNGEE. This CDR3 is CASSVDTGTGTDTQYF. The CDR3 DNA is TGTGCCAGCAGCGTAGATACAGGGACGGGGACAGATACGCAGTATTTT.

Ten or more counts support this clone. The rearrangement joins TRBV5-4 to TRBJ2-5; 7 bases align to TRBD1. Trimming cost V 2 bases and J 4 bases; bases outside gene matches: 5. The CDR3 is made up of 14 amino acids. Germline V gene sequence: CDR1 SGHNT, CDR2 YYREEE (reference sequence). CDR3 bases: TGTGCCAGCAGCTTACCGGGACAGATAGAGACCCAGTACTTC. Amino acid sequence: CASSLPGQIETQYF. The whole variable domain, remainder taken from reference TRBV5-4 and TRBJ2-5, is ETGVTQSPTHLIKTRGQQVTLRCSSQSGHNTVSWYQQALGQGPQFIFQYYREEENGRGNFPPRFSGLQFPNYSSELNVNALELDDSALYLCASSLPGQIETQYFGPGTRLLVL.

The chain combines TRBV29-1 with TRBJ1-2, with 9 bases identical to TRBD1. Trimming removed 6 bases from V and 4 bases from J; junction bases left unmatched: 18. CDR3 length: 17 amino acids. Germline loops: CDR1 SQVTM, CDR2 ANQGSEA. The CDR3 sequence: CSVLRDRGRGGVYGYTF. The DNA for the CDR3 is TGCAGCGTACTACGAGACAGGGGGAGAGGAGGAGTCTATGGCTACACCTTC.

The chain uses TRBV3-1 (or the pseudogene TRBV3-2) and TRBJ2-6; 12 bases align to TRBD1. J was trimmed by 4 bases and V by 4 bases; bases with no gene match: 11. CDR3 size: 19 residues. Germline CDR1 is LGHDT and CDR2 is YNNKEL (reference sequence). For the CDR3, the DNA is TGTGCCAGCAGCCTATACGGGACAGGGGGCACCCTGGGGGCCAACGTCCTGACTTTC. This encodes CASSLYGTGGTLGANVLTF.

V and J are TRBV6-5 and TRBJ2-7, with 9 bases lining up with TRBD1. Trimming took 7 bases from V and 4 from J; bases not matched to a gene: 11. The germline gives CDR1 MNHEY, CDR2 SVGAGI. The CDR3 spans 15 residues. CDR3 coding DNA: TGTGCCAGCACCTCCGGACAGGGGTTGGGGTACGAGCAGTACTTC. Its translation: CASTSGQGLGYEQYF.

The chain recombines TRBV4-1 with TRBJ2-3; 8 nucleotides line up with TRBD1. Germline V gene sequence: CDR1 MGHRA, CDR2 YSYEKL. Trimming at V came to 2 bases and at J to 1 base, leaving 5 bases not matched to a gene. There are 16 residues in the CDR3. The CDR3 protein is CASSQRTGSGTDTQYF. The CDR3 DNA is TGCGCCAGCAGCCAAAGGACAGGGAGTGGCACAGATACGCAGTATTTT.

The chain carries TRBV27 and TRBJ2-1; 8 nucleotides agree with TRBD2. With 4 bases clipped from V and 7 bases from J, the junction kept 9 bases outside the gene matches. Germline lookup yields CDR1 MNHEY and CDR2 SMNVEV (reference sequence). CDR3 length equals 15 residues. CDR3 amino acids: CASSSPGLGVNEQFF. Written as DNA, the CDR3 is TGTGCCAGCAGTTCGCCGGGACTAGGAGTTAATGAGCAGTTCTTC.

This chain links TRBV19 with TRBJ2-3, with 13 bases fitting TRBD2. The CDR3 is 18 residues long. CDR1 is LNHDA, CDR2 SQIVND, per germline (reference sequence). V dropped 4 bases and J dropped 6; count of bases not matched to a gene: 13. The CDR3 loop is CASSKSGGLAGVPDTQYF. CDR3 DNA sequence: TGTGCCAGTAGTAAGTCCGGAGGACTAGCGGGGGTGCCCGATACGCAGTATTTT.

The table lists this clone with a count of one. The chain employs TRBV18 and TRBJ2-4; 9 nucleotides match TRBD1. The CDR3 runs 15 residues. Trimming cost V 4 bases and J 7 bases; bases outside gene matches: 8. From germline, CDR1 is KGHSH and CDR2 LQKENI. In nucleotides, the CDR3 is TGTGCCAGCTCACAGGACAGGGGTTATATTAACATTCAGTACTTC. Protein: CASSQDRGYINIQYF.

The chain links TRBV18 to TRBJ1-3; D is undetermined. This CDR3 contains 15 residues. Trimming shortened V by 3 bases and J by 4 bases, and 13 bases separated the two germline ends. CDR1 and CDR2 (germline): KGHSH, LQKENI. The CDR3 region is CASSPRRSGGNTIYF. The CDR3, as DNA: TGTGCCAGCTCACCCCGGAGGAGCGGAGGAAACACCATATATTTT.

This clone appeared a single time. The chain is built from TRBV12-3 or TRBV12-4 and TRBJ1-2; D not certain. V dropped 6 bases and J dropped 5 bases, with 10 bases sitting between them. The CDR3 runs to 12 residues. CDR3 loop: CASSRGGYGYTF. DNA for the CDR3: TGTGCCAGCAGCCGGGGAGGATATGGCTACACCTTC.

The gene calls are TRBV5-5 and TRBJ2-5, with 8 nucleotides matching TRBD1. Germline CDR1 reads SGHKS; CDR2 reads YYEKEE (reference sequence). The CDR3 runs 15 residues. Trimming removed 4 bases from V and 5 bases from J; junction bases left unmatched: 10. Written as DNA, the CDR3 is TGTGCCAGCAGCCCCCTAGGACAGGGCGGCGAGACCCAGTACTTC. Protein sequence: CASSPLGQGGETQYF.

A few counts support this clone. The chain couples TRBV4-1 to TRBJ2-1; D not certain. The CDR3 has 13 amino acids. Trimming stripped 2 bases from V and 9 bases from J, with 11 bases between. The germline V gene encodes CDR1 MGHRA and CDR2 YSYEKL. In nucleotides, the CDR3 is TGCGCCAGCAGCCAATTTGCGTCGAGTGAGCAGTTCTTC. It codes for CASSQFASSEQFF.